A selection of T cell receptor beta chains follows, all from one sample in a study of cytomegalovirus exposure and HLA in healthy donors. Generated by immunoSEQ multiplex PCR, the TCRdb table keeps only in-frame clones and is missing some. This table has about 43,000 clones, around two thirds appearing once. The sequencing input was PBMCs. Every receptor here comes from a human donor in good health. The CDR3 runs from the conserved cysteine through the conserved F or W. A D gene is named only where the DNA matches it firmly. Clone size appears in some rows only: once, few, many, or a class for an expanded clone.

.,TRBJ2-7,TRBV7-2,.,TGTGCCAGCAGCCGAGGGAGCCGCTCCGTCTACGAGCAGTACTTC,CASSRGSRSVYEQYF
.,TRBJ2-7,TRBV6-5,.,TGTGCCAGCAGCGCAGGTTCTACCTACGAGCAGTACTTC,CASSAGSTYEQYF
few,TRBJ2-7,TRBV29-1,.,TGCAGCGTTAGAAACAGGGATAGCTCCTACGAGCAGTACTTC,CSVRNRDSSYEQYF
.,TRBJ1-1,TRBV4-2,.,TGTGCCAGCAGCCATCCGGGACATCAGAACACTGAAGCTTTCTTT,CASSHPGHQNTEAFF
.,TRBJ2-6,TRBV19,.,TGTGCCAGTAGTCCCCAAGAGTCTGGGGCCAACGTCCTGACTTTC,CASSPQESGANVLTF
.,TRBJ2-3,TRBV6-5,TRBD1,TGTGCCAGCAAAGAGAGGACAGGGAGCACAGATACGCAGTATTTT,CASKERTGSTDTQYF
.,TRBJ2-1,TRBV19,.,TGTGCCAGTAGTACCGGGGACTACAATGAGCAGTTCTTC,CASSTGDYNEQFF
.,TRBJ2-1,TRBV5-1,.,TGCGCCAGCAGCCCAGGGCCCTCTAGAGCCTCCAATGAGCAGTTCTTC,CASSPGPSRASNEQFF
.,TRBJ2-1,TRBV9,.,TGTGCCAGCAGCGCAGGGTGGGTACACAATGAGCAGTTCTTC,CASSAGWVHNEQFF
.,TRBJ1-5,TRBV6-1,.,TGTGCCAGCAGAGAATCCCATGGGGCATTCCAGCCCCAGCATTTT,CASRESHGAFQPQHF
.,TRBJ1-1,TRBV9,TRBD1,TGTGCCAGCAGCGTAAGACAGGGGTCTGAAGCTTTCTTT,CASSVRQGSEAFF
.,TRBJ1-3,TRBV6-5,.,TGTGCCAGCAGTTACTCCGGCAGGGGTGATGTCTACACCATATATTTT,CASSYSGRGDVYTIYF
few,TRBJ1-2,TRBV28,.,TGTGCCAGCAGTTTAACTGGTCCAGGCTACACCTTC,CASSLTGPGYTF
.,TRBJ1-6,TRBV7-2,TRBD1,TGTGCCAGCAGTAGCAGGGGGGTCGGAGGTGGTCTTAATTCACCCCTCCACTTT,CASSSRGVGGGLNSPLHF
.,TRBJ1-2,TRBV6-6,.,TGTGCCAGCAGTTACGAGGGGGACTATGGCTACACCTTC,CASSYEGDYGYTF
.,TRBJ2-3,TRBV19,.,TGTGCCAGTAGTCCGGGGGGCAACGCAGATACGCAGTATTTT,CASSPGGNADTQYF
.,TRBJ1-6,TRBV4-1,TRBD1,TGCGCCAGCAGCCAATCGGGACAGGGTAATTCACCCCTCCACTTT,CASSQSGQGNSPLHF
.,TRBJ1-6,TRBV5-1,.,TGCGCCAGCAGCTTGGACGGGCCTAGGGGTTCACCCCTCCACTTT,CASSLDGPRGSPLHF
.,TRBJ2-5,TRBV7-2,.,TGTGCCAGCAGCTTAGATATCAACAGAGCCGAGACCCAGTACTTC,CASSLDINRAETQYF
.,TRBJ2-1,TRBV11-2,TRBD2,TGTGCCAGCAGCCCTGGTAGCGGGGGAAGCTCCTACAATGAGCAGTTCTTC,CASSPGSGGSSYNEQFF
.,TRBJ2-1,TRBV9,TRBD1,TGTGCCAGCAGCGAGACAGGGGGCTCCTACAATGAGCAGTTCTTC,CASSETGGSYNEQFF
.,TRBJ1-6,TRBV4-2,TRBD1,TGTGCCAGCAGCCAAGCTTCCGGACAGGTTAATTCACCCCTCCACTTT,CASSQASGQVNSPLHF
.,TRBJ1-4,TRBV6-1,TRBD1,TGTGCCAGCAGTGATCCAACAGGGGCCCTGGGAAGCGTGTTTTTT,CASSDPTGALGSVFF
.,TRBJ2-1,TRBV7-9,TRBD1,TGTGCCAGCAGCTCCGACAGGGGGTTCGGCAATGAGCAGTTCTTC,CASSSDRGFGNEQFF
.,TRBJ1-2,TRBV10-2,.,TGCGCCAGCAGCACTTTTGCGGCAGGGGTAGGCTACACCTTC,CASSTFAAGVGYTF
.,TRBJ1-4,TRBV7-9,TRBD1,TGTGCCAGCAGCCAACAGGGGGCGTTTGAAAAACTGTTTTTT,CASSQQGAFEKLFF
.,TRBJ2-1,TRBV5-1,.,TGCGCCAGCAGCTTGGGGCAGGGGATCGATGAGCAGTTCTTC,CASSLGQGIDEQFF
.,TRBJ2-1,TRBV5-4,TRBD2,TGTGCCAGCAGCTTGGGGGGCGGGGGTAACAATGAGCAGTTCTTC,CASSLGGGGNNEQFF
once,TRBJ1-1,TRBV19,.,TGTGCCAGTAAAGACAGGTGGGCTGAAGCTTTCTTT,CASKDRWAEAFF
few,TRBJ1-1,TRBV7-3,.,TGTGCCAGCAGCTTAACGGGAGAGAACACTGAAGCTTTCTTT,CASSLTGENTEAFF
.,TRBJ2-5,TRBV4-1,TRBD2,TGCGCCAGCAGCCAAGTTGGAGCGGGGGCCTCCCAAGAGACCCAGTACTTC,CASSQVGAGASQETQYF
.,TRBJ1-2,TRBV19,TRBD1,TGTGCCAGTAGTATGGACAGGGCAATCACGAGCTACACCTTC,CASSMDRAITSYTF
.,TRBJ2-1,TRBV28,.,TGTGCCAGCAGTTTGCTGCCGGGGGAGCAGTTCTTC,CASSLLPGEQFF
few,TRBJ2-6,TRBV5-6,TRBD1,TGTGCCAGCAGCTGGGGTTTAGGGACAGGGGGAGCTGGGGCCAACGTCCTGACTTTC,CASSWGLGTGGAGANVLTF
.,TRBJ1-2,TRBV5-4,TRBD1,TGTGCCAGCAGCTTGGGGAGGACAGGCCCCGCTAACTATGGCTACACCTTC,CASSLGRTGPANYGYTF
.,TRBJ2-2,TRBV7-2,.,TGTGCCAGCAGCATAGTAAACACCGGGGAGCTGTTTTTT,CASSIVNTGELFF
.,TRBJ1-5,TRBV10-3,TRBD1,TGTGCCATCAGTGCCGACAGGGGGTCCACCAATCAGCCCCAGCATTTT,CAISADRGSTNQPQHF
few,TRBJ1-2,TRBV2,TRBD1,TGTGCCAGCAGAGCAACCGGGACAGGGATAGGCTACACCTTC,CASRATGTGIGYTF
few,TRBJ2-4,TRBV28,.,TGTGCCAGCAGTTTAGGCCCGGGGAAGGGCAAAAACATTCAGTACTTC,CASSLGPGKGKNIQYF
once,TRBJ1-2,TRBV19,.,TGTGCCAGTAGTATACAACACCTCTATGGCTACACCTTC,CASSIQHLYGYTF
.,TRBJ1-2,TRBV29-1,.,TGCAGCGTTGACCGGGTTGGCTACACCTTC,CSVDRVGYTF
few,TRBJ2-1,TRBV7-9,TRBD2,TGTGCCAGCAGCTTAGCGCTAGCGGGGACCTACAATGAGCAGTTCTTC,CASSLALAGTYNEQFF
.,TRBJ2-5,TRBV7-6,TRBD2,TGTGCCAGCAGCTTAGCGGGTACTAGCGGGGGGGCCGAGACCCAGTACTTC,CASSLAGTSGGAETQYF
.,TRBJ1-6,TRBV2,.,TGTGCCAGCAGTACAACCAACTATAATTCACCCCTCCACTTT,CASSTTNYNSPLHF
once,TRBJ1-2,TRBV9,.,TGTGCCAGCAGCGTAGCGGGACACGGCTATGGCTACACCTTC,CASSVAGHGYGYTF
.,TRBJ1-2,TRBV5-4,.,TGTGCCAGGTCAAACTGGGGGGTCGATGGCTACACCTTC,CARSNWGVDGYTF
.,TRBJ2-3,TRBV7-2,.,TGTGCCAGCAGCTTAGGGACATACACAGATACGCAGTATTTT,CASSLGTYTDTQYF
.,TRBJ2-7,TRBV7-9,.,TGTGCCAGCAGCCCCCGTTTCGAGCAGTACTTC,CASSPRFEQYF
.,TRBJ2-7,TRBV6-1,TRBD1,TGTGCCAGCAGTGATCTAACAGGGGGATCCTACGAGCAGTACTTC,CASSDLTGGSYEQYF
.,TRBJ2-7,TRBV5-4,TRBD2,TGTGCCAGCAGCCGGGGGAGGTTTGGCGGGGGGGCTTCCTACGAGCAGTACTTC,CASSRGRFGGGASYEQYF
once,TRBJ2-1,TRBV5-1,.,TGCGCCAGCAGCTTGGTAAGCAACTCCTACAATGAGCAGTTCTTC,CASSLVSNSYNEQFF
few,TRBJ2-2,TRBV13,.,TGTGCCAGCAGCTTAGGACTGAACACCGGGGAGCTGTTTTTT,CASSLGLNTGELFF